The next 17 T cell receptor beta chains were all read from a single sample in a study of blood T cell repertoires in COVID-19. This table comes from immunoSEQ multiplex PCR, and its TCRdb copy is limited to in-frame clones, with some not included. This sample yields 300,000 to 400,000 clones, of which around 82% are seen a single time; 2.5% to 3% belongs to the top ten. The source material was peripheral blood. The receptors were sampled from a man between 25 and 39 years old with active or convalescent COVID-19.

The chain is built from TRBV19 and TRBJ1-1; no reliable D call. CDR1 is LNHDA, CDR2 SQIVND, per germline (reference sequence). Trimming cost V 3 bases and J 2 bases, with 10 bases left between them. CDR3 length: 14 amino acids. The CDR3 here is CASSIQYENTEAFF. The CDR3, as DNA: TGTGCCAGTAGTATCCAGTATGAAAACACTGAAGCTTTCTTT.

This clone was recorded a few times. The gene calls are TRBV13 and TRBJ1-3; 7 nucleotides agree with TRBD1. Germline V lookup: CDR1 PRHDT, CDR2 FYEKMQ (reference sequence). The CDR3 loop spans 14 amino acids. The trim removed 6 bases at V and 4 bases at J, leaving 6 bases unmatched. CDR3 sequence: CASRAGTAGNTIYF. The CDR3 DNA follows: TGTGCCAGCAGGGCCGGGACAGCAGGAAACACCATATATTTT.

The V call is TRBV6-7, the J call TRBJ1-3; tentative D call: TRBD1 (5 bases). Being an ORF, TRBV6-7 has a function that is uncertain. V lost 2 bases, J lost 15 bases, and 23 bases lay in between. The CDR3 is 15 amino acids. The CDR3 sequence: CASSYPPSRREAQYF. CDR3 bases: TGTGCCAGCAGTTACCCCCCCTCCCGCAGGGAAGCCCAATATTTT.

This rearrangement joins TRBV21-1 to TRBJ2-4; no check of the table's D call, TRBD2, against the DNA was made. TRBV21-1 is marked as a pseudogene. This CDR3 is 16 amino acids long. The CDR3 DNA is TGTGCCAGCAGCAACCCGCGTGGGGGGGCCAAAAACATTCAGTACTTC. Protein sequence: CASSNPRGGAKNIQYF.

The V and J genes are TRBV19 and TRBJ1-1, with 7 positions matching TRBD1. Germline V gives CDR1 LNHDA, CDR2 SQIVND (reference sequence). V lost 7 bases to trimming and J lost 5 bases; unmatched junction nucleotides: 7. CDR3 size: 13 residues. The CDR3 region has the DNA TGTGCCAGTAAGGCCAGGGGGTGGACTGAAGCTTTCTTT. Translation: CASKARGWTEAFF.

The rearrangement joins TRBV13 to TRBJ2-3, with 14 bases identical to TRBD2. The CDR3 is made up of 16 amino acids. The germline CDR1 and CDR2 sequences are PRHDT and FYEKMQ (reference sequence). The J segment lost 2 bases and the V segment lost 7 bases, leaving 5 bases of the junction unmatched. CDR3 coding DNA: TGTGCCAGCATCGGACTAGCGGGGGGCTACACAGATACGCAGTATTTT. Its translation: CASIGLAGGYTDTQYF. Supplemented by reference TRBV13 and TRBJ2-3, the full variable domain reads AAGVIQSPRHLIKEKRETATLKCYPIPRHDTVYWYQQGPGQDPQFLISFYEKMQSDKGSIPDRFSAQQFSDYHSELNMSSLELGDSALYFCASIGLAGGYTDTQYFGPGTRLTVL.

The chain joins TRBV28 to TRBJ2-1, with D possibly being TRBD2 (6 bases). The V gene's germline CDR1 is MDHEN and CDR2 SYDVKM. V lost 5 bases, J lost 6 bases, and 11 bases lay in between. The CDR3 extends over 13 amino acids. The CDR3 DNA is TGTGCCAGCAGTCTACCTAGCGCCAATGAGCAGTTCTTC. As protein: CASSLPSANEQFF.

This clone was counted a few times. The chain combines TRBV4-1 with TRBJ1-6, with D possibly matching TRBD1 (5 bases). The V end lost 0 bases, the J end lost 7 bases, and 16 bases lay between the germline ends. CDR3 size: 17 residues. Germline CDR1 is MGHRA and CDR2 is YSYEKL. CDR3 sequence: CASSQDLRARENSPLHF. The CDR3 DNA is TGCGCCAGCAGCCAAGATTTAAGGGCCAGGGAAAATTCACCCCTCCACTTT.

This clone was counted between two and nine times. This chain joins TRBV6-6 and TRBJ2-2; D may be TRBD2 (6 bases). The CDR3 consists of 12 residues. The germline V gene encodes CDR1 MNHNY and CDR2 SVGAGI (reference sequence). V dropped 7 bases and J dropped 6 bases, with 9 bases sitting between them. CDR3: CASTPGAGELFF. In nucleotides, the CDR3 is TGTGCCAGCACACCGGGGGCCGGGGAGCTGTTTTTT.

The J gene is TRBJ1-5, the V gene TRBV2; D not resolved. There are 14 residues in the CDR3. V was shortened by 2 bases and J by 3 bases, with 8 bases between the two germline ends. Germline-derived CDR1 and CDR2 are SNHLY and FYNNEI. CDR3 coding DNA: TGTGCCAGCAGTGAAAGGAGGGTCAATCAGCCCCAGCATTTT. Its protein product is CASSERRVNQPQHF.

V usage is TRBV9 and J usage is TRBJ1-3; possible D gene TRBD1, 5 bases. V lost 5 bases and J lost 2, with 5 bases in between. This CDR3 is 12 amino acids long. Germline values: CDR1 SGDLS, CDR2 YYNGEE. The CDR3 loop is CASRGPGNTIYF. The CDR3 bases are TGTGCCAGCAGGGGGCCTGGAAACACCATATATTTT.

This clone came up once. V gene TRBV6-5 combines with J gene TRBJ2-5; 8 bases are shared with TRBD1. Germline CDR1 is MNHEY and CDR2 is SVGAGI. J was trimmed by 1 base and V by 4 bases; bases with no gene match: 5. CDR3 length equals 15 residues. The CDR3: CASSSTRGPQETQYF. CDR3 nucleotide sequence: TGTGCCAGCAGTTCCACCAGGGGGCCCCAAGAGACCCAGTACTTC.

This sequence joins TRBV4-3 and TRBJ2-5; tentative D call: TRBD1 (5 bases). V shed 4 bases and J shed 1 base, with 13 bases lying between them. Germline CDR1 and CDR2: LGHNA and YSLEER. This CDR3 is built from 15 residues. The CDR3 is CASSRDDSPQETQYF. The CDR3 DNA sequence: TGCGCCAGCAGCCGAGACGACAGCCCCCAAGAGACCCAGTACTTC.

There are a few counts of this clone. The chain employs TRBV10-3 and TRBJ1-1, with D tentatively TRBD1 (5 bases). This CDR3 is 15 amino acids long. Germline-derived CDR1 and CDR2 are ENHRY and SYGVKD. The ends were cut back, 5 bases at V and 6 bases at J, with 19 bases in the middle. Here the CDR3 reads CAISPTAREKAEAFF. DNA for the CDR3: TGTGCCATCAGTCCTACCGCCAGGGAAAAGGCTGAAGCTTTCTTT.

The V call is TRBV4-2, the J call TRBJ2-2; 7 bases are shared with TRBD2. V lost 0 bases to trimming and J lost 8 bases; unmatched junction nucleotides: 9. CDR1 is LGHNA and CDR2 is YNFKEQ in the germline V gene. This CDR3 is built from 16 residues. The CDR3 nucleotides are TGTGCCAGCAGCCAAGATGGACTAGGCAAAAGGGGGGAGCTGTTTTTT. Protein product: CASSQDGLGKRGELFF.

With respect to this clone: Compared with germline, one end of the junction differs, possibly owing to a read error. This chain links TRBV4-1 with TRBJ1-2; 7 nucleotides align to TRBD1. The length of the CDR3 is 14 residues. Germline CDR1 reads MGHRA; CDR2 reads YSYEKL. The chain's CDR3 is CASSQDSGQAAQRF. The CDR3 DNA follows: TGCGCCAGCAGCCAAGATTCCGGACAGGCGGCCCAGCGGTTC.

This clone has just one count. The chain joins TRBV6-5 to TRBJ1-5, with D possibly matching TRBD1 (6 bases). From germline, CDR1 is MNHEY and CDR2 SVGAGI. Between the trimmed V and J ends, which lost 9 bases and 7 bases, there was a span of 13 bases. The CDR3 has 12 residues. CDR3 in amino acids: CASNRVRQPQHF. DNA for the CDR3: TGTGCCAGTAACAGGGTTAGGCAGCCCCAGCATTTT.